Each of the 8 T cell receptor beta chains below was sequenced from the same sample in a study of CD8 T cells in Susac syndrome. Random-hexamer reverse transcription was applied to about 0.45 to 1 ug RNA. TCRdb recomputed calls from the immunoSEQ multiplex PCR reads with MiXCR, one row per CDR3 protein. The sample yields around 69,000 distinct CDR3 sequences, approximately 93% seen once. Sequencing input: CD8+ T cells from PBMCs. These receptors all come from a human donor with Susac syndrome.

CDR3 amino acids: CAWSGGDYGYTF. The CDR3 DNA sequence: TGTGCCTGGAGCGGAGGGGACTATGGCTACACCTTC. The J gene is TRBJ1-2, the V gene TRBV30; TRBD1 might be the D (5 bases). V lost 3 bases to trimming and J lost 3 bases, with 8 bases between them. CDR3 length equals 12 residues. Germline-derived CDR1 and CDR2 are GTSNPN and SVGIG (reference sequence).

This chain links TRBV12-3 or TRBV12-4 with TRBJ1-2; D is unresolved. V was trimmed by 3 bases and J by 8 bases, leaving 10 bases between them. The CDR3 length is 12 residues. CDR3 bases: TGTGCCAGCAGTTTCGGTGGAGGCGGCTACACCTTC. Its protein product is CASSFGGGGYTF.

J is TRBJ1-2 and V is TRBV19; no clear D. The germline V and J ends were trimmed by 7 bases and 4 bases, with 13 bases remaining between them. The CDR3 is 13 amino acids. Germline assignment: CDR1 LNHDA and CDR2 SQIVND (reference sequence). CDR3 protein: CASTVGIFYGYTF. The CDR3 DNA follows: TGTGCCAGTACGGTAGGGATCTTCTATGGCTACACCTTC.

The J gene is TRBJ1-1, the V gene TRBV7-8; D is unresolved. V was clipped by 5 bases and J by 5 bases, with 21 bases between them. The CDR3 totals 16 residues. Germline V CDR1 and CDR2: SGHVS, FQNEAQ. CDR3 sequence: CASSPVLTEGWTEAFF. DNA for the CDR3: TGTGCCAGCAGCCCTGTTCTCACGGAAGGGTGGACTGAAGCTTTCTTT.

The rearrangement links TRBV2 to TRBJ2-3; 11 bases are a match to TRBD2. Germline V CDR1 and CDR2: SNHLY, FYNNEI. This CDR3 contains 15 residues. Trimming at V came to 6 bases and at J to 5 bases, leaving 7 bases not matched to a gene. The CDR3 here is CASRRTSGFQDTQYF. CDR3 coding DNA: TGTGCCAGCAGAAGGACTAGCGGGTTTCAAGATACGCAGTATTTT. Complete variable domain (other parts from reference TRBV2 and TRBJ2-3): EPEVTQTPSHQVTQMGQEVILRCVPISNHLYFYWYRQILGQKVEFLVSFYNNEISEKSEIFDDQFSVERPDGSNFTLKIRSTKLEDSAMYFCASRRTSGFQDTQYFGPGTRLTVL.

This rearrangement joins TRBV12-5 to TRBJ2-1, with D unclear. Trimming took 4 bases from V and 4 from J, leaving 5 bases between them. Germline V gene sequence: CDR1 LGHNT, CDR2 FRNRAP. This CDR3 contains 12 residues. The CDR3 is CASGSGYNEQFF. CDR3 nucleotide sequence: TGTGCTAGTGGTTCCGGGTACAATGAGCAGTTCTTC.

The chain couples TRBV14 to TRBJ1-2; 8 bases align to TRBD1. There are 16 residues in the CDR3. Germline trimming cut 4 bases from V and 8 bases from J; bases unmatched to any gene: 15. Germline V gives CDR1 SGHDN, CDR2 FVKESK. Here the CDR3 reads CASSPGTGLGVKGYTF. The DNA of the CDR3 is TGTGCCAGCAGCCCCGGGACAGGACTCGGGGTGAAGGGCTACACCTTC.

The chain combines TRBV7-6 with TRBJ2-6, with D unresolved. Germline V CDR1 and CDR2: SGHVS, FNYEAQ. V was pared by 4 bases and J by 0 bases, with 4 bases between. This CDR3 has 14 amino acids. CDR3 amino acids: CASSYSSGANVLTF. In DNA, the CDR3 is TGTGCCAGCAGCTATAGCTCTGGGGCCAACGTCCTGACTTTC.